This T cell receptor (beta chain) is drawn from a study of T cells after yellow fever vaccination. TCRdb reanalysed the 5' RACE reads using MiXCR and keeps one entry per CDR3 protein. The sample carries just under 600,000 distinct CDR3 sequences, approximately 12% recorded once. Broader study findings: Contaminating bulk clonotypes could be abundant in FACS-sorted repertoires.

This clonotype has just a few counts. The antigen is unknown. Specimen: PBMCs, collected on the day of the yellow fever booster vaccination. This sequence originates from a man aged 30 to 45 who received the YFV17D yellow fever vaccine.

CDR3 loop: CASSSGLAGVGADTQYF. The CDR3 nucleotides are TGCGCCAGCAGCTCGGGACTAGCGGGAGTGGGCGCAGATACGCAGTATTTT. The genes are TRBV5-1 and TRBJ2-3, with TRBD2 identical over 14 bases. V shed 3 bases and J 4 bases; nucleotides not matched to a gene: 7. The CDR3 contains 17 residues. The germline V gene has CDR1 SGHRS and CDR2 YFSETQ.